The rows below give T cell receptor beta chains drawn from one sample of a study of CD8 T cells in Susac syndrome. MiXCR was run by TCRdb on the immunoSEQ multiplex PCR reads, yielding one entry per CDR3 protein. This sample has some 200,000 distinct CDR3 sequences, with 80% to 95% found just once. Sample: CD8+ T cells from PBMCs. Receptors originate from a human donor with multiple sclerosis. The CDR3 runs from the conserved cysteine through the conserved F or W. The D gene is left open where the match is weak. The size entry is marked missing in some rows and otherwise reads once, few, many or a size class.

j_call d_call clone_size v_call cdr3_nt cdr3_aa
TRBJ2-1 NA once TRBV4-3 TGCGCCAGCAGCCCTGGTGAGAGCTCCTACAATGAGCAGTTCTTC CASSPGESSYNEQFF
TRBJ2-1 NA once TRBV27 TGTGCCAGCAGTTTTGGGGCTGCGTCCTACAATGAGCAGTTCTTC CASSFGAASYNEQFF
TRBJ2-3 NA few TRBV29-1 TGCAGCGTGTTAACAGATACGCAGTATTTT CSVLTDTQYF
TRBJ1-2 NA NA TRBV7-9 TGTGCCAGCAGCCACCCCGGACGGAACTATGGCTACACCTTC CASSHPGRNYGYTF
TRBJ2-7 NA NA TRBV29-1 TGCAGCGTACGGGACGAGCAGTACTTC CSVRDEQYF
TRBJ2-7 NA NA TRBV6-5 TGTGCCAGCAGTTACTCGGCTGAGCTGTACGAGCAGTACTTC CASSYSAELYEQYF
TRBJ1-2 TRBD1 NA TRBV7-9 TGTGCCAGCATCCAGGGGGACTATGGCTACACCTTC CASIQGDYGYTF
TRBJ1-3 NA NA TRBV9 TGTGCCAGCAGCGTAGACGACAGCTCTGGAAACACCATATATTTT CASSVDDSSGNTIYF
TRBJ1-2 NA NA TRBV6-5 TGTGCCAGCAGTCGCACTGACAGCGCATCGGGCTACACCTTC CASSRTDSASGYTF
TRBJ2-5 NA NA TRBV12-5 TGTGCTAGTGGTTCTGACCATAGACCGCAACCAGAAGAGACCCAGTACTTC CASGSDHRPQPEETQYF
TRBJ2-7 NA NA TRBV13 TGTGCCAGCAGCTTAGCCAGGGACTACGAGCAGTACTTC CASSLARDYEQYF
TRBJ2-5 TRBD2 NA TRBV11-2 TGTGCCAGCAGGGACTTGGGAGGGGCCCAAGAGACCCAGTACTTC CASRDLGGAQETQYF
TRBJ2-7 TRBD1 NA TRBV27 TGTGCCAGCGGTTTTCTTACCGCCGGGACAGGACCCTACGAGCAGTACTTC CASGFLTAGTGPYEQYF
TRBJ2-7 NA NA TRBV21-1 TGTGCCAGCAGCAACGGGGCTTGGCAGTGGGGGATCTACGAGCAGTACTTC CASSNGAWQWGIYEQYF
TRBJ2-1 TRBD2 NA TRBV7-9 TGTGCCAGCAGCCGACTAGCGTCATATGAGCAGTTCTTC CASSRLASYEQFF
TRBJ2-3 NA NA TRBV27 TGTGCCAGCAGTTTGAACAGCAACACAGATACGCAGTATTTT CASSLNSNTDTQYF
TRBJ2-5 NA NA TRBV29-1 TGCAGCGTCCCCATCATTGGCGGGGAGACCCAGTACTTC CSVPIIGGETQYF
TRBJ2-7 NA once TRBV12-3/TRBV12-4 TGTGCCAGCAGTTCAGTTACTTCCTACGAGCAGTACTTC CASSSVTSYEQYF
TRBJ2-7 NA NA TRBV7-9 TGTGCCAGCAGCTCCGACTGGGGGGCCTACGAGCAGTACTTC CASSSDWGAYEQYF
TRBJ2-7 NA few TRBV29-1 TGCAGCGTTGAAGCGGCGGCAGGGGGAGGTTACGAGCAGTACTTC CSVEAAAGGGYEQYF
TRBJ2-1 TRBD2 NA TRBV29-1 TGCAGCTTCCGACTAGCGGGCTCCTACAATGAGCAGTTCTTC CSFRLAGSYNEQFF
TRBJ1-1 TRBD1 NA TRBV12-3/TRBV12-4 TGTGCCAGCAGTACGACAGGGGGCGCCGGGGCTTTCTTT CASSTTGGAGAFF
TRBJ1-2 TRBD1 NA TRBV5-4 TGTGCCAGCAGCTTCAGGACAGGGGAACTCTATGGCTACACCTTC CASSFRTGELYGYTF